Sequencing of this T cell receptor (beta chain) was carried out in a study of long-term antiretroviral therapy in people with HIV. Looking at the study overall: The immediate-ART recommendation dates to 2015, and the earliest samples predate it by about a decade. Findings of the study overall: The blood, collected between about 2003 and 2017, was possibly taken under older ART regimens. In HIV, the repertoires covered a tighter span of CDR3 lengths than in controls. All time points showed a repertoire dominated by clones expanded before ART.

For this clone: Its antigen is undetermined.

It was version v3.0 of the immunoSEQ assay that was run at survey level. The protocol was immunoSEQ multiplex PCR, while the TCRdb copy is restricted to in-frame clones and leaves out a portion. The table lists roughly 28,000 clones, approximately 95% of them singletons. Sequenced here: unsorted PBMCs, sampled 5.3 years after starting antiretroviral therapy. The TCR originated in a man in his fifties with HIV.

CDR3 in amino acids: CSVGADLSYNEQFF. The CDR3 DNA sequence: TGCAGCGTTGGAGCAGACCTTTCCTACAATGAGCAGTTCTTC. The chain combines TRBV29-1 with TRBJ2-1; D remains ambiguous. Germline CDR1 and CDR2: SQVTM and ANQGSEA. V was shortened by 4 bases and J by 1 base, with 11 bases between the two germline ends. The CDR3 runs 14 residues.